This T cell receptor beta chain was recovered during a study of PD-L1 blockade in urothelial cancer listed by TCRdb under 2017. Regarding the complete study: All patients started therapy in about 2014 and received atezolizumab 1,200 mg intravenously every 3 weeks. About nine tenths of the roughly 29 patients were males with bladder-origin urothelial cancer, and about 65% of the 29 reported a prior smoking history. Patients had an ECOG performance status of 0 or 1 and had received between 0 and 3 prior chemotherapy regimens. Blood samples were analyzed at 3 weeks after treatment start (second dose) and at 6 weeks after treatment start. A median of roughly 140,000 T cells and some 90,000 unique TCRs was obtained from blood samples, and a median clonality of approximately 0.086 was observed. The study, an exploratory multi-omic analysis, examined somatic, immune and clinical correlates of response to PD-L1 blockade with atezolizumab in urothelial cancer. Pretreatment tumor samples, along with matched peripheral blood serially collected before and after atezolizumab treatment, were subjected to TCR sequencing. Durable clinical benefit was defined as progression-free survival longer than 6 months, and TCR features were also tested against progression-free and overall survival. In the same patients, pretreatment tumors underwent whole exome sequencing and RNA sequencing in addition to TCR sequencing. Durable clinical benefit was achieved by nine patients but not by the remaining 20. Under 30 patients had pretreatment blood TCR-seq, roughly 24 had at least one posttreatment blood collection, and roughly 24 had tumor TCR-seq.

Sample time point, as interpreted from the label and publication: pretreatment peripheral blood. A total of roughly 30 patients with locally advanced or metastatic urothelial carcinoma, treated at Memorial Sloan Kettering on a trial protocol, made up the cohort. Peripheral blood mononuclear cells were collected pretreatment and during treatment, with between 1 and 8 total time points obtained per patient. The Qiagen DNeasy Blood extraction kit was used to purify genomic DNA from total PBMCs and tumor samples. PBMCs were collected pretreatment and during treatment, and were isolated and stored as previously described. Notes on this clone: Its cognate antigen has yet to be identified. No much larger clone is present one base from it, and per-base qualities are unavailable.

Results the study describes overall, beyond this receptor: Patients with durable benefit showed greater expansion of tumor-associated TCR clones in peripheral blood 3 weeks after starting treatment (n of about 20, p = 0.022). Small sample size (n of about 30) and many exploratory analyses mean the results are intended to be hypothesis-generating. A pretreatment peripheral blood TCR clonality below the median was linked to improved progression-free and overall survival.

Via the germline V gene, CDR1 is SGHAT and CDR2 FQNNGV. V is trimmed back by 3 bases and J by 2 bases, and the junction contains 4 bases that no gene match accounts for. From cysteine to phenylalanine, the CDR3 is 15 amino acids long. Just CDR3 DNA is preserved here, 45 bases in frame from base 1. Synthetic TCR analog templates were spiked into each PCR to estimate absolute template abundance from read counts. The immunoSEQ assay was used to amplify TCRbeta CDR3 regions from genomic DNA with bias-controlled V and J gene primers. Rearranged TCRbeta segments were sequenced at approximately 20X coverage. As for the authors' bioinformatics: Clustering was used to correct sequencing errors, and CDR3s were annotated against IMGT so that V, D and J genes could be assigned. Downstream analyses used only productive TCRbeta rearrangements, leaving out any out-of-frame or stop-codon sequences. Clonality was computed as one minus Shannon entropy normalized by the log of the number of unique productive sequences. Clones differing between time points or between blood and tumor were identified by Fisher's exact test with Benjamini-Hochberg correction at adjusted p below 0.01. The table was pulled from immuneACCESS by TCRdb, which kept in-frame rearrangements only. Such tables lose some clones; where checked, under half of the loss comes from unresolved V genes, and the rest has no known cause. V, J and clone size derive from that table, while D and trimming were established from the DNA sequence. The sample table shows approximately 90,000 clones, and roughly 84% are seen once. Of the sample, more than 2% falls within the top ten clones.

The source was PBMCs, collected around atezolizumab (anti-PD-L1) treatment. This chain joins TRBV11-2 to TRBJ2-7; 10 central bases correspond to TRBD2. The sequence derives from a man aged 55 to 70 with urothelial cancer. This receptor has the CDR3 CASSFTSGTPYEQYF. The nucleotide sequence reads TGTGCCAGCAGCTTTACTAGCGGGACCCCCTACGAGCAGTACTTC. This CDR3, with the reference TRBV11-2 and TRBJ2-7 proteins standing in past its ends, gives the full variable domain EAGVAQSPRYKIIEKRQSVAFWCNPISGHATLYWYQQILGQGPKLLIQFQNNGVVDDSQLPKDRFSAERLKGVDSTLKIQPAKLEDSAVYLCASSFTSGTPYEQYFGPGTRLTVT.